The 9 T cell receptor beta chains listed next were all sequenced from one sample in a study of human T cells and chemical hapten exposure. Described time point: patch test 1, 2 weeks after DPC sensitization. Treatment denoted: therapeutic diphenylcyclopropenone sensitization with weekly scalp DPC. Sequencing started from total RNA isolated from unfractionated whole blood. TCRdb itself ran the RACE reads through MiXCR, one entry per CDR3 protein. This sample has over 50,000 distinct CDR3 sequences, with more than 9.5% found just once. The sample in question was whole blood, obtained in connection with sensitization to the hapten diphenylcyclopropenone (DPC). Receptors were obtained from a middle-aged woman with alopecia areata. Some clones in this sample may be carry-over from other donors' samples.

This clonotype was observed many times. The chain uses TRBV7-2 and TRBJ1-1, with D hard to call. V lost 5 bases to trimming and J lost 1 base, with 8 bases between them. Germline CDR1 SGHTA, CDR2 FQGNSA. CDR3 size: 13 residues. The CDR3 spells CASSRGKNTEAFF. CDR3 coding DNA: TGTGCCAGCAGCAGAGGCAAGAACACTGAAGCTTTCTTT.

The rearrangement uses TRBV20-1 and TRBJ2-3; no clear D. V was shortened by 6 bases and J by 4 bases, with 17 bases between the two germline ends. The CDR3 has 14 residues. Germline lookup yields CDR1 DFQATT and CDR2 SNEGSKA (reference sequence). The CDR3 region has the DNA TGCAGTGCCTCGAGTCTGAGACGGCCAGATACGCAGTATTTT. Protein sequence: CSASSLRRPDTQYF.

This clonotype has more than one count but fewer than ten. This sequence joins TRBV6-6 and TRBJ2-7; D remains unclear. The V end was cut by 6 bases, the J end by 6 bases, with 15 bases between. This CDR3 contains 13 residues. The V gene's germline CDR1 is MNHNY and CDR2 SVGAGI (reference sequence). The CDR3 nucleotides are TGTGCCAGCAGCCTCAAACCTTTGAGCGAGCAGTACTTC. As protein: CASSLKPLSEQYF.

This chain links TRBV7-9 with TRBJ2-1; D unresolved. V lost 5 bases and J 7 bases, leaving 6 bases between the germline ends. The CDR3 sequence is 11 residues long. Germline CDR1 and CDR2: SEHNR and FQNEAQ (reference sequence). CDR3 protein: CASSPVNEQFF. CDR3 bases: TGTGCCAGCAGCCCGGTTAATGAGCAGTTCTTC.

This chain uses TRBV5-6 with TRBJ2-6, with D hard to call. V was trimmed by 1 base and J by 0 bases, leaving 8 bases between them. From germline, CDR1 is SGHDT and CDR2 YYEEEE. The CDR3 length is 16 residues. Written as DNA, the CDR3 is TGTGCCAGCAGCTTGATGTGGGCCTCTGGGGCCAACGTCCTGACTTTC. Protein product: CASSLMWASGANVLTF.

A word on this clonotype: The junction departs from the called germline gene at one end, perhaps through a read error. CDR3 bases: TGCGCCAGCAGCCAAGGACTAGCGGGGGACCAAGTGACCCAGTACTTC. Translated, it gives CASSQGLAGDQVTQYF. The V call is TRBV4-3, the J call TRBJ2-5; 12 positions match TRBD2. Looked up from germline, CDR1 is LGHNA and CDR2 is YSLEER. The CDR3 runs to 16 residues.

The chain is built from TRBV28 and TRBJ2-7, with TRBD2 matching over 11 bases. Per germline, CDR1 MDHEN and CDR2 SYDVKM. The length of the CDR3 is 15 residues. Trimming removed 6 bases from V and 3 bases from J; junction bases left unmatched: 7. The chain's CDR3 is CASSPLAGGHYEQYF. DNA of the CDR3: TGTGCCAGCAGCCCTCTAGCGGGAGGCCACTACGAGCAGTACTTC. The full variable domain, with the rest looked up from reference TRBV28 and TRBJ2-7, is DVKVTQSSRYLVKRTGEKVFLECVQDMDHENMFWYRQDPGLGLRLIYFSYDVKMKEKGDIPEGYSVSREKKERFSLILESASTNQTSMYLCASSPLAGGHYEQYFGPGTRLTVT.

A few counts support this clonotype. The V call is TRBV10-2, the J call TRBJ1-1, with 7 nucleotides matching TRBD1. Looked up from germline, CDR1 is WSHSY and CDR2 is SAAADI. This CDR3 contains 14 residues. The V and J ends lost 3 bases and 10 bases, in that order; junction bases with no gene match: 11. In nucleotides, the CDR3 is TGCGCCAGCAGTGAAACCCGGGACAGTTTCGGAGCTTTCTTT. It yields the protein CASSETRDSFGAFF.

At least ten counts were recorded for this clonotype. The CDR3 nucleotides are TGTGCCAGCAAGTTGGGAGACAGGGACAATCAGCCCCAGCATTTT. Its translation is CASKLGDRDNQPQHF. The chain combines TRBV28 with TRBJ1-5; TRBD1 aligns across 7 bases. V dropped 7 bases and J dropped 3; count of bases not matched to a gene: 9. Looked up from germline, CDR1 is MDHEN and CDR2 is SYDVKM. The CDR3 totals 15 residues.